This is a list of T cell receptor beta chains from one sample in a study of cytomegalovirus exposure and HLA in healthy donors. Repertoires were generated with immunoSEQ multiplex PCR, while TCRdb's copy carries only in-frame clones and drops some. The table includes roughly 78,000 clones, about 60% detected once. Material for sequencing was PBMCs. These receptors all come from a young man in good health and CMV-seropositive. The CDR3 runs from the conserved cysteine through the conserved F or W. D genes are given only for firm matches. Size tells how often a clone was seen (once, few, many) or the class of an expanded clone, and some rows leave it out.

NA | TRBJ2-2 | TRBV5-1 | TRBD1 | TGCGCCAGCAGCTTGGCGACAGGGTCTAATTCCGGGGAGCTGTTTTTT | CASSLATGSNSGELFF
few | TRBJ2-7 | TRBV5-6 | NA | TGTGCCAGCAGCTTGATGAGGCCTACGTCCTACGAGCAGTACTTC | CASSLMRPTSYEQYF
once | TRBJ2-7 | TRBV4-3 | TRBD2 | TGCGCCAGCAGCCAAGTGCTAGCGGACTCCTACGAGCAGTACTTC | CASSQVLADSYEQYF
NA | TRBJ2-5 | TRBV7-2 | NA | TGTGCCAGCAGCCCGAGGGCTACCGGAGAGACCCAGTACTTC | CASSPRATGETQYF
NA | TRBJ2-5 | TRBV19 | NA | TGTGCCAGTAGTATAGATCATCGAGGGTACACCCATGCGGAGACCCAGTACTTC | CASSIDHRGYTHAETQYF
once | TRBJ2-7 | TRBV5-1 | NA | TGCGCCAGCAGCTTGGGACCTAGGGGCTCCGAGCAGTACTTC | CASSLGPRGSEQYF
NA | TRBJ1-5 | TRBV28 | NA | TGTGCCAGCAGTTTAGTGGCAGGTTATAGCAATCAGCCCCAGCATTTT | CASSLVAGYSNQPQHF
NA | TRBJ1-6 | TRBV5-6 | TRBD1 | TGTGCCAGCAGCCCCCTGACAGGGGATAATAATTCACCCCTCCACTTT | CASSPLTGDNNSPLHF
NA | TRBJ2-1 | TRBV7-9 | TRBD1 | TGTGCCAGCGGCCGGGACAGTTCCTACAATGAGCAGTTCTTC | CASGRDSSYNEQFF
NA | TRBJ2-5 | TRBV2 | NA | TGTGCCAGCAGTAGGGGACAAGAGACCCAGTACTTC | CASSRGQETQYF
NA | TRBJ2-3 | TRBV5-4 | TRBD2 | TGTGCCAGTAATACCTTAAGCGGGGGGGCGTCAGATACGCAGTATTTT | CASNTLSGGASDTQYF
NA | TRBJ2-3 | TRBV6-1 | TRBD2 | TGTGCCAGCAGTGAAGCTTTCGCTAGCGGGGCAGATACGCAGTATTTT | CASSEAFASGADTQYF